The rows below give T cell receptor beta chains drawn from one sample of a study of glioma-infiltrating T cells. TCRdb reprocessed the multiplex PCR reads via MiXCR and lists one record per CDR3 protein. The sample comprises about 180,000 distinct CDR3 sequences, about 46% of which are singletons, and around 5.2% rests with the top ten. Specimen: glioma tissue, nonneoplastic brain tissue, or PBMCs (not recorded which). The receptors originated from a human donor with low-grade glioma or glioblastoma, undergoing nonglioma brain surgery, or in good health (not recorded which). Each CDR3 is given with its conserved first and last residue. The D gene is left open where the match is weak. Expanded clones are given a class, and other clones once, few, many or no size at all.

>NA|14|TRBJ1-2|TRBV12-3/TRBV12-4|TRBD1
TGTGCCAGCAGCCCCCCGACAGGGTACTATGGCTACACCTTC
CASSPPTGYYGYTF
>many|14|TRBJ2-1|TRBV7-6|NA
TGTGCCAGCAGCTCTGGGGGGTCCTACAATGAGCAGTTCTTC
CASSSGGSYNEQFF
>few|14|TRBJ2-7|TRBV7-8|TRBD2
TGTGCCAGCAGCCTGACGGGGGGGGGGCGCGAGCAGTACTTC
CASSLTGGGREQYF
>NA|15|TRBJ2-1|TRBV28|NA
TGTGCCAGCAGATCTAGCGGACAGGTCTACAATGAGCAGTTCTTC
CASRSSGQVYNEQFF
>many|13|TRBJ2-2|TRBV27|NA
TGTGCCAGCAGTTTATTTCGGGACGGGGAGCTGTTTTTT
CASSLFRDGELFF
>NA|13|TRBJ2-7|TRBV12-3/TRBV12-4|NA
TGTGCCAGCAGTTCCGACAGAAACTACGAGCAGTACTTC
CASSSDRNYEQYF
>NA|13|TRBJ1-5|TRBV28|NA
TGTGCCAGGTCAGACTTTAGCAATCAGCCCAAGCATTTT
CARSDFSNQPKHF
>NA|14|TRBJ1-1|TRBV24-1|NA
TGTGCCACCAGTGATGGGGGGGCCTACACTGAAGCTTTCTTT
CATSDGGAYTEAFF
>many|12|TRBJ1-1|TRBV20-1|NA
TGCAGTGCTGGAATGGGGGGAGGAGAAGCTTTCTTT
CSAGMGGGEAFF
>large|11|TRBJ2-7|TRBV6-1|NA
TGTGCCAGCAGTGACGGAGCCGAGCAGTACTTC
CASSDGAEQYF
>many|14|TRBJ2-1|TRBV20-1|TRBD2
TGCAGTGCTAGGACTAGCGGGCTCCACAATGAGCAGTTCTTC
CSARTSGLHNEQFF
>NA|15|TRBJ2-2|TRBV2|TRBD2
TGTGCCGGCACCTCACTAGCGGGAGTGGCCGGGGAGCTGTTTTTT
CAGTSLAGVAGELFF
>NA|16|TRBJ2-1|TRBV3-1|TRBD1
TGTGCCAGCAGCCACAGATCGGGACAGGGTAACGGTGAGCAGTTCTTC
CASSHRSGQGNGEQFF
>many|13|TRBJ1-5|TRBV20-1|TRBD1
TGCAGTGCTAGGGGGACAGTCAATCAGCCCCAGCATTTT
CSARGTVNQPQHF
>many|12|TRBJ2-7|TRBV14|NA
TGTGCCAGCAGCCCAAGATCCGGACAGCTATTCTTC
CASSPRSGQLFF
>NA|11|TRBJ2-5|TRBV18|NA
TGTGCCAGCTCACCTGGAGAGACCAAGTACTTC
CASSPGETKYF
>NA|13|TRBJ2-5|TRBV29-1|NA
TGCAGCACGGGGACATGGCGCCAAGAGACCCAGTACTTC
CSTGTWRQETQYF
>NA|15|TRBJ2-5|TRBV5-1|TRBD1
TGCGCCAGCAGCGGAACCGGGACAGAGAAAGAGACCCAGTACTTC
CASSGTGTEKETQYF
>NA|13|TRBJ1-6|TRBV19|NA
TGTGCCACCTCGGGACGGGGTAATTCACCCCTCCACTTT
CATSGRGNSPLHF
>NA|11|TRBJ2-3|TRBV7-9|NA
TGTACCAGTAGCCGCACAGATACGCAGTATTTT
CTSSRTDTQYF
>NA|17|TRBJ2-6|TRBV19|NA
TGTGCCAGTAGTATTGCCGGGATAGGATCCGGGGCCAACGTCCTGACTTTC
CASSIAGIGSGANVLTF
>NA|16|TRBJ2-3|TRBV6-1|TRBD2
TGTGCCTCCCGACGCCCGGGAGGGCGTACTACTGATACGCAGTATTTT
CASRRPGGRTTDTQYF